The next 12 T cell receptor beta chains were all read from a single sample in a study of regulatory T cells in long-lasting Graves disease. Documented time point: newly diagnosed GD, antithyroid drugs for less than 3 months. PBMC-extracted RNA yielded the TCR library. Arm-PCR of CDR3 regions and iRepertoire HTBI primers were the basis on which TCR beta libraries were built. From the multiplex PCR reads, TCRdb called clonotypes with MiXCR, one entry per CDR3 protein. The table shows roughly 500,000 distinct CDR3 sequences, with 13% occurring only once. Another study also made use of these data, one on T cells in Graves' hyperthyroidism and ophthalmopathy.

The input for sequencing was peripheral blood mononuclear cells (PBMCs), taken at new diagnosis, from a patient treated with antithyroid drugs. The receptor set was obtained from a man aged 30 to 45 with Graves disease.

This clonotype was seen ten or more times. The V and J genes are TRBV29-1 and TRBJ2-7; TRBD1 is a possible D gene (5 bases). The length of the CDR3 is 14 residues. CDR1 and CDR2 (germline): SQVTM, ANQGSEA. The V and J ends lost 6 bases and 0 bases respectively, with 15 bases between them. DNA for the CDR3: TGCAGCGTACAGTCCAGGGTTGGCTCCTACGAGCAGTACTTC. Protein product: CSVQSRVGSYEQYF.

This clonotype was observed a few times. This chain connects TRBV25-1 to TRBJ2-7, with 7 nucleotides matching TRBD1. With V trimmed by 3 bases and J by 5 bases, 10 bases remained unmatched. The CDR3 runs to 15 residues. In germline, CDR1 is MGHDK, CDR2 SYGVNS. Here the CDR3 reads CASSEERGRVNEQYF. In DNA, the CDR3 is TGTGCCAGCAGTGAGGAAAGGGGGCGCGTTAACGAGCAGTACTTC.

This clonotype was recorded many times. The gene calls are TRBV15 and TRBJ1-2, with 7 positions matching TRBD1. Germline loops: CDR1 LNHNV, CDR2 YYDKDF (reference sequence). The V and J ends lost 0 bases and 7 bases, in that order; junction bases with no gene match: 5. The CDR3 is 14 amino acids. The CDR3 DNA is TGTGCCACCAGCAGAGATCTAGGGACAGTTGGCTACACCTTC. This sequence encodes CATSRDLGTVGYTF.

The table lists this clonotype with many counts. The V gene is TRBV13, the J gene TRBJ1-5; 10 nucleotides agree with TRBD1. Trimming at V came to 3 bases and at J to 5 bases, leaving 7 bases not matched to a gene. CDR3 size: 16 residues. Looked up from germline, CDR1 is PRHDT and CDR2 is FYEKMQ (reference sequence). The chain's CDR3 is CASSLSGTGVDQPQHF. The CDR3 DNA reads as TGTGCCAGCAGCTTGTCCGGGACAGGGGTCGATCAGCCCCAGCATTTT. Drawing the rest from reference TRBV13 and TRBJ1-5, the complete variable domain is AAGVIQSPRHLIKEKRETATLKCYPIPRHDTVYWYQQGPGQDPQFLISFYEKMQSDKGSIPDRFSAQQFSDYHSELNMSSLELGDSALYFCASSLSGTGVDQPQHFGDGTRLSIL.

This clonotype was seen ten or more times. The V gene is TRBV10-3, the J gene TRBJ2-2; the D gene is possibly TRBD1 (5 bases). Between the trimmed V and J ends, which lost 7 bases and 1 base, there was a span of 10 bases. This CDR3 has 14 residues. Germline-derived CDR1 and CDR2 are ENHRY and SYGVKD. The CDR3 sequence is CAITPGLNTGELFF. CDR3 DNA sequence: TGTGCCATCACTCCAGGGCTGAACACCGGGGAGCTGTTTTTT.

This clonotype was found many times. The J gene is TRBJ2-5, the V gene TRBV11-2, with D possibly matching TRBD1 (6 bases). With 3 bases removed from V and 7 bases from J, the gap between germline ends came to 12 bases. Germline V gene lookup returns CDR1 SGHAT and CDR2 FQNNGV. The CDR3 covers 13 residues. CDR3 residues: CASSLVGAATQYF. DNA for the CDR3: TGTGCCAGCAGCTTGGTGGGGGCCGCGACCCAGTACTTC.

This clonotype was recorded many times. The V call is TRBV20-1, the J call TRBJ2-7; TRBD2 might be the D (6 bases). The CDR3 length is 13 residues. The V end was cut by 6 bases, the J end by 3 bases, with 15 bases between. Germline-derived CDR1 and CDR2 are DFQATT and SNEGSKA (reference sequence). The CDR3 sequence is CSAFAGLHYEQYF. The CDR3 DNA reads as TGCAGTGCCTTTGCGGGACTCCACTACGAGCAGTACTTC.

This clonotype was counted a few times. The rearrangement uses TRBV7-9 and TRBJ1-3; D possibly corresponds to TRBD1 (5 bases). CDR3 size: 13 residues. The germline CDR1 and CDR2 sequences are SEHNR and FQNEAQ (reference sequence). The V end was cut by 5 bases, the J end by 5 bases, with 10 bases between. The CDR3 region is CASSPDSRNTIYF. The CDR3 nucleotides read TGTGCCAGCAGCCCCGACAGTCGAAACACCATATATTTT.

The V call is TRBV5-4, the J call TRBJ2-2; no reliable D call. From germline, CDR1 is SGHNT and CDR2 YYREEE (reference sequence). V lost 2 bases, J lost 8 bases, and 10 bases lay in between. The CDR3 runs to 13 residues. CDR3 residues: CASSLAPSGELFF. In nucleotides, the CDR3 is TGTGCCAGCAGCTTAGCGCCCTCAGGGGAGCTGTTTTTT.

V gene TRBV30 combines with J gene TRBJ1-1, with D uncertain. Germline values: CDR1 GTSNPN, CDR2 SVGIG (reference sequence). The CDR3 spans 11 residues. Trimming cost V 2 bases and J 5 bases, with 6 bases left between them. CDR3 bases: TGTGCCTGGAGTCAGCGGACTGAAGCTTTCTTT. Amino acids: CAWSQRTEAFF.

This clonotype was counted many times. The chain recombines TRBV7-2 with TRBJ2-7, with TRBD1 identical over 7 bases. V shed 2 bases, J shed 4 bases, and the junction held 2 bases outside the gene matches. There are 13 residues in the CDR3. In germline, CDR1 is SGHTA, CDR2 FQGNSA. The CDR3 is CASSLQGEYEQYF. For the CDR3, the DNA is TGTGCCAGCAGCTTACAGGGGGAGTACGAGCAGTACTTC.

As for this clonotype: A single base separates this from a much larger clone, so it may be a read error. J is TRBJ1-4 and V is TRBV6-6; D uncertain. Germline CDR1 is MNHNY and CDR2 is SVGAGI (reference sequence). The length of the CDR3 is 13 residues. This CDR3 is CASSYSLREKLSF. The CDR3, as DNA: TGTGCCAGCAGTTACTCGTTGCGCGAAAAACTGTCTTTT.